The 30 T cell receptor beta chains in this list originate from one sample, sequenced in a study of T cells in Graves' hyperthyroidism and ophthalmopathy. Researchers took RNA transcripts and amplified the TCR beta CDR3 regions from them. Using the HTBI primer set, a first-round RT-PCR was run on the TCR CDR3. TCRdb reprocessed the multiplex PCR reads via MiXCR and lists one record per CDR3 protein. The sample yields about 500,000 distinct CDR3 sequences, approximately 16% seen once. The sample was blood. These receptors were taken from a woman between 18 and 29 years old with Graves' hyperthyroidism.

This chain uses TRBV6-1 with TRBJ2-5; 15 bases map to TRBD2. Trimming at V came to 6 bases and at J to 5 bases, leaving 4 bases not matched to a gene. CDR1 is MNHNS, CDR2 SASEGT, per germline. The CDR3 length is 15 residues. The CDR3 region has the DNA TGTGCCAGCAGGGGACTAGCGGGGGGCGGGGAGACCCAGTACTTC. Protein: CASRGLAGGGETQYF.

The table lists this clonotype with a few counts. This sequence joins TRBV27 and TRBJ1-2; D gene unclear. There are 13 residues in the CDR3. Germline V lookup: CDR1 MNHEY, CDR2 SMNVEV (reference sequence). The V gene lost 7 bases and the J gene lost 3 bases, with 12 bases spanning the gap. The chain's CDR3 is CASIPPDDYGYTF. The CDR3 region has the DNA TGTGCCAGCATCCCCCCGGACGACTATGGCTACACCTTC.

This clonotype was seen repeatedly, ten times or more. The gene calls are TRBV20-1 and TRBJ2-5; D ambiguous. The CDR3 runs to 13 residues. V lost 0 bases, J lost 5 bases, and 10 bases lay in between. Per germline, CDR1 DFQATT and CDR2 SNEGSKA (reference sequence). The CDR3 DNA reads TGCAGTGCTAGAGATACACAGCTCGAGACCCAGTACTTC. It yields the protein CSARDTQLETQYF.

This clonotype came up a few times. The rearrangement joins TRBV10-2 to TRBJ2-7; weak D call: TRBD2 (7 bases). This CDR3 comprises 14 residues. V was cut by 0 bases and J by 4 bases, with 10 bases left in between. Germline lookup yields CDR1 WSHSY and CDR2 SAAADI. The CDR3 loop reads CASSESAGAYEQYF. CDR3 coding DNA: TGCGCCAGCAGTGAGTCGGCGGGGGCATACGAGCAGTACTTC.

This clonotype was seen a few times. CDR3 amino acids: CAIQSGSSYEQYF. The DNA for the CDR3 is TGTGCCATCCAGTCCGGGAGCTCCTACGAGCAGTACTTC. The rearrangement links TRBV6-2 or TRBV6-3 to TRBJ2-7, with D possibly TRBD2 on 6 matching bases. Trimming removed 10 bases from V and 0 bases from J, with 13 bases in between. Germline V gene lookup returns CDR1 MNHEY and CDR2 SVGEGT. The CDR3 runs 13 residues.

This clonotype was picked up many times. The chain carries TRBV2 and TRBJ2-7; TRBD1 matches at 8 bases. The trim removed 5 bases at V and 0 bases at J, leaving 3 bases unmatched. The CDR3 length is 14 residues. Germline assignment: CDR1 SNHLY and CDR2 FYNNEI. CDR3 sequence (DNA): TGTGCCAGCAGTCGGGACAGGAGCTCCTACGAGCAGTACTTC. This sequence encodes CASSRDRSSYEQYF.

The chain has TRBV10-2 and TRBJ1-3; D is unresolved. The V gene lost 4 bases and the J gene lost 0 bases, with 10 bases spanning the gap. Germline V gene data show CDR1 as WSHSY and CDR2 as SAAADI. This CDR3 has 15 amino acids. The CDR3 sequence is CASSVGRNSGNTIYF. The CDR3, as DNA: TGCGCCAGCAGTGTAGGGAGGAACTCTGGAAACACCATATATTTT.

This clonotype has at least ten counts. The rearrangement links TRBV28 to TRBJ2-7; D may be TRBD2 (10 bases). The CDR3 consists of 22 residues. Germline CDR1 MDHEN, CDR2 SYDVKM. With 3 bases removed from V and 3 bases from J, the gap between germline ends came to 36 bases. The chain's CDR3 is CASSFFVGPGQGKASGSYEQYF. DNA for the CDR3: TGTGCCAGCAGTTTTTTCGTTGGACCCGGACAGGGGAAGGCTAGCGGGAGCTACGAGCAGTACTTC.

This chain joins TRBV29-1 and TRBJ2-5, with D perhaps given as TRBD1 or TRBD2 (6 bases each). From germline, CDR1 is SQVTM and CDR2 ANQGSEA. Trimming pared 4 bases from V and 5 bases from J, leaving 11 bases between. The CDR3 length is 12 residues. CDR3 coding DNA: TGCAGCGTTGCCGGGGGCAGGGAGACCCAGTACTTC. Translated, it gives CSVAGGRETQYF.

Worth noting for this clonotype: A clone one base away is much larger, so this may be a read error. The chain recombines TRBV12-3 or TRBV12-4 with TRBJ2-3; 11 nucleotides agree with TRBD1. CDR3 size: 17 residues. The CDR3 DNA sequence: TGTACCAGCAGTTCGTCCGGGACAGGGGGTTTCACAGATACGCAGTATTTT. Translation: CTSSSSGTGGFTDTQYF.

The rearrangement links TRBV5-1 to TRBJ2-5; tentative D call: TRBD2 (5 bases). The CDR3 extends over 16 amino acids. V lost 0 bases, J lost 5 bases, and 17 bases lay in between. The germline CDR1 and CDR2 sequences are SGHRS and YFSETQ. The CDR3 loop reads CASSLARSREGETQYF. In DNA form, the CDR3 reads TGCGCCAGCAGCTTGGCCCGGAGCCGGGAAGGGGAGACCCAGTACTTC.

This clonotype was picked up many times. The chain joins TRBV12-3 or TRBV12-4 to TRBJ2-7; 10 nucleotides agree with TRBD1. The CDR3 contains 14 residues. V lost 6 bases, J lost 2 bases, and 4 bases stayed unmatched. This chain's CDR3 is CASRPGQGPYEQYF. CDR3 coding DNA: TGTGCCAGCAGGCCGGGACAGGGGCCCTACGAGCAGTACTTC.

The V and J genes are TRBV7-9 and TRBJ2-3, with D perhaps TRBD2 (6 bases). Between the trimmed V and J ends, which lost 5 bases and 4 bases, there was a span of 13 bases. The CDR3 covers 14 residues. Germline V gives CDR1 SEHNR, CDR2 FQNEAQ (reference sequence). CDR3 loop: CASSQGLIADTQYF. For the CDR3, the DNA is TGTGCCAGCAGCCAAGGACTAATCGCAGATACGCAGTATTTT. Looking up the rest from reference TRBV7-9 and TRBJ2-3 gives the full variable domain: DTGVSQNPRHKITKRGQNVTFRCDPISEHNRLYWYRQTLGQGPEFLTYFQNEAQLEKSRLLSDRFSAERPKGSFSTLEIQRTEQGDSAMYLCASSQGLIADTQYFGPGTRLTVL.

Many counts were recorded for this clonotype. The chain employs TRBV6-2 or TRBV6-3 and TRBJ2-5; 11 nucleotides align to TRBD2. The germline CDR1 and CDR2 sequences are MNHEY and SVGEGT. The trim removed 0 bases at V and 5 bases at J, leaving 14 bases unmatched. This CDR3 has 19 amino acids. The CDR3: CASSYSIRLAGKAEETQYF. The CDR3 nucleotides are TGTGCCAGCAGTTACTCGATTAGACTAGCGGGGAAGGCGGAGGAGACCCAGTACTTC.

Worth noting for this clonotype: It may be a read error: a sequence one base away is much more abundant. The V gene is TRBV6-5, the J gene TRBJ2-7, with a weak D call TRBD2 (6 bases). CDR1 MNHEY and CDR2 SVGAGI come from the germline V gene. This CDR3 comprises 18 residues. The CDR3 here is CGSSYPPEGTFINYEQYF. In nucleotides, the CDR3 is TGTGGCAGCAGTTACCCCCCGGAGGGGACCTTTATTAACTACGAGCAGTACTTC.

This clonotype has a single count. This sequence joins TRBV7-3 and TRBJ2-1; D is possibly TRBD2 (7 bases). CDR1 SGHTA and CDR2 FQGTGA come from the germline V gene. The CDR3 spans 13 residues. V lost 1 base and J lost 9, with 10 bases in between. This chain's CDR3 is CASSLKGGVEQFF. The CDR3 DNA follows: TGTGCCAGCAGCTTAAAAGGGGGGGTTGAGCAGTTCTTC.

In this sample, this clonotype turned up many times. The chain links TRBV28 to TRBJ1-6; TRBD1 is a possible D gene (6 bases). Germline-derived CDR1 and CDR2 are MDHEN and SYDVKM. The V end was cut by 8 bases, the J end by 5 bases, with 10 bases between. This CDR3 has 13 amino acids. CDR3 DNA sequence: TGTGCCAGCCGCCAGGGGAATAATTCACCCCTCCACTTT. Translation: CASRQGNNSPLHF. The variable domain in full, completed from reference TRBV28 and TRBJ1-6, reads DVKVTQSSRYLVKRTGEKVFLECVQDMDHENMFWYRQDPGLGLRLIYFSYDVKMKEKGDIPEGYSVSREKKERFSLILESASTNQTSMYLCASRQGNNSPLHFGNGTRLTVT.

This clonotype showed up many times. The CDR3, as DNA: TGTGCCAGCAGCGCCCCCAGGCCTGAAGCTTTCTTT. This gives the protein CASSAPRPEAFF. V is TRBV11-2 and J is TRBJ1-1; D not resolved. The germline V and J ends were trimmed by 5 bases and 6 bases, with 10 bases remaining between them. CDR3 length: 12 amino acids. Germline-derived CDR1 and CDR2 are SGHAT and FQNNGV.

In its sample, this clonotype was seen many times. The chain couples TRBV7-2 to TRBJ2-7, with 12 bases aligning to TRBD2. Germline lookup yields CDR1 SGHTA and CDR2 FQGNSA. V dropped 4 bases and J dropped 0; count of bases not matched to a gene: 16. CDR3 size: 20 residues. CDR3 sequence reads: CASSSIRRASGGAISYEQYF. In DNA form, the CDR3 reads TGTGCCAGCAGCTCGATACGGAGGGCTAGCGGGGGGGCCATCTCCTACGAGCAGTACTTC.

This clonotype was detected ten times or more. The CDR3 coding sequence is TGTGCCAGTGTGGGACTAGTTGTACCCGAGCAGTACTTC. Amino acids: CASVGLVVPEQYF. This sequence joins TRBV2 and TRBJ2-7, with 8 bases aligning to TRBD2. Germline lookup yields CDR1 SNHLY and CDR2 FYNNEI. CDR3 size: 13 residues. V lost 9 bases to trimming and J lost 6 bases; unmatched junction nucleotides: 10.

On this clonotype itself: The CDR3 does not end in the conserved phenylalanine or tryptophan, so this is likely a read error. V and J are TRBV4-1 and TRBJ1-4; D gene unclear. The length of the CDR3 is 15 residues. The V end was cut by 4 bases, the J end by 6 bases, with 15 bases between. Germline V gene data show CDR1 as MGHRA and CDR2 as YSYEKL. The CDR3 reads CASSRTVLRDEKLFL. CDR3 in DNA: TGCGCCAGCAGCCGTACGGTCCTGCGTGATGAAAAACTGTTTCTT.

This clonotype has a count of ten or more. The J gene is TRBJ2-3, the V gene TRBV4-1; no firm D call. The CDR3 sequence is 13 residues long. CDR1 and CDR2 (germline): MGHRA, YSYEKL. Trimming shortened V by 3 bases and J by 5 bases, and 9 bases separated the two germline ends. CDR3 protein: CASSQVPGDTQYF. The CDR3, as DNA: TGCGCCAGCAGCCAGGTCCCGGGAGATACGCAGTATTTT.

The chain uses TRBV7-2 and TRBJ2-1; D is undetermined. Trimming took 2 bases from V and 2 from J, leaving 7 bases between them. Germline CDR1 reads SGHTA; CDR2 reads FQGNSA. CDR3 length equals 14 residues. The CDR3 region is CASSLKFAYNEQFF. The CDR3 nucleotides are TGTGCCAGCAGCTTAAAGTTTGCCTACAATGAGCAGTTCTTC.

The rearrangement uses TRBV9 and TRBJ1-3; tentatively, D is TRBD1 (5 bases). This CDR3 region has 16 residues. Trimming left V 0 bases short and J 5 bases short, with 15 bases between. Germline V CDR1 and CDR2: SGDLS, YYNGEE. In DNA form, the CDR3 reads TGTGCCAGCAGCGTAGCTACGGGACCTGCTAGAAACACCATATATTTT. It codes for CASSVATGPARNTIYF.

This clonotype appeared a few times. J is TRBJ2-7 and V is TRBV6-1; TRBD1 matches at 9 bases. The V gene's germline CDR1 is MNHNS and CDR2 SASEGT. The V gene end was trimmed by 4 bases and the J gene end by 0 bases; junction bases not matched to a gene: 4. The CDR3 contains 15 residues. CDR3 sequence (DNA): TGTGCCAGCAGTGTGGGACAGGGCCCCTCCTACGAGCAGTACTTC. It encodes CASSVGQGPSYEQYF.

At least ten counts were recorded for this clonotype. The chain uses TRBV20-1 and TRBJ2-7; the match to TRBD1 covers 7 bases. Germline V gene lookup returns CDR1 DFQATT and CDR2 SNEGSKA (reference sequence). The CDR3 is made up of 14 amino acids. After removal of 4 bases from V and 4 bases from J, the junction contained 10 bases not matched to a gene. CDR3 sequence reads: CSANPTGPLYEQYF. As DNA, the CDR3 is TGCAGTGCTAACCCGACAGGGCCCTTATACGAGCAGTACTTC.

This clonotype appeared a few times. V is TRBV5-1 and J is TRBJ1-4; TRBD1 agrees at 11 bases. Germline trimming cut 4 bases from V and 8 bases from J; bases unmatched to any gene: 10. Germline loops: CDR1 SGHRS, CDR2 YFSETQ. The CDR3 is 16 amino acids. The CDR3 sequence: CASSPRTGGGREKLFF. CDR3 sequence (DNA): TGCGCCAGCAGCCCCCGGACAGGGGGCGGGAGAGAAAAACTGTTTTTT.

This clonotype was picked up many times. The rearrangement joins TRBV20-1 to TRBJ1-5; D gene unclear. Trimming removed 1 base at V and 7 bases at J, with 8 bases between. The CDR3 loop spans 12 amino acids. CDR1 and CDR2 (germline): DFQATT, SNEGSKA (reference sequence). The CDR3 protein is CSARGAPQPQHF. CDR3 nucleotides: TGCAGTGCTAGAGGCGCGCCGCAGCCCCAGCATTTT.

V gene TRBV5-1 combines with J gene TRBJ2-7, with D tentatively TRBD2 (7 bases). CDR3 length equals 17 residues. In germline, CDR1 is SGHRS, CDR2 YFSETQ. V was trimmed by 5 bases and J by 0 bases, leaving 21 bases between them. CDR3 protein: CASSSYRGGGVSYEQYF. The DNA of the CDR3 is TGCGCCAGCAGTTCGTATAGAGGGGGGGGCGTCTCCTACGAGCAGTACTTC.

The table lists this clonotype with many counts. The rearrangement joins TRBV2 to TRBJ1-6; D uncertain. The V end was cut by 6 bases, the J end by 12 bases, with 12 bases between. The CDR3 runs to 12 residues. Germline V lookup: CDR1 SNHLY, CDR2 FYNNEI. The CDR3: CASRGVKIPLHF. The CDR3 DNA follows: TGTGCCAGCAGAGGCGTCAAGATACCCCTCCACTTT.